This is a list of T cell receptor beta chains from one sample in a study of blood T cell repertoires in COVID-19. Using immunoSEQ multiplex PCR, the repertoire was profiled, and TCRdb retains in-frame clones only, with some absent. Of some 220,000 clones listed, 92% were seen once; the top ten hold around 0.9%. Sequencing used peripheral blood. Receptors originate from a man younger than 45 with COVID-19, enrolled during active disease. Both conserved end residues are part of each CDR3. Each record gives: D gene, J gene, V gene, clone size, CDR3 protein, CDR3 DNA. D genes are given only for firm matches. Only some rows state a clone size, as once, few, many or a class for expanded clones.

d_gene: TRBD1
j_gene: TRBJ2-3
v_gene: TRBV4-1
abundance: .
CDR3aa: CASSSITQGVQTTDTQYF
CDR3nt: TGCGCCAGCAGCTCCATAACTCAGGGGGTCCAGACCACAGATACGCAGTATTTT

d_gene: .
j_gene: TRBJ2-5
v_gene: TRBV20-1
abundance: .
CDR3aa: CSASVWDLTGTTQETQYF
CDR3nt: TGCAGTGCTAGTGTGTGGGATCTCACCGGGACAACCCAAGAGACCCAGTACTTC

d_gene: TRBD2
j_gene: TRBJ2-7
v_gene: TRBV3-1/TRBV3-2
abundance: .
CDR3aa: CASSREGLAGAGSYEQYF
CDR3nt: TGTGCCAGCAGCCGGGAGGGACTAGCGGGGGCAGGGTCCTACGAGCAGTACTTC

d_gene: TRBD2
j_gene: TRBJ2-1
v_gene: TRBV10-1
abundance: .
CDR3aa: CASSAGGMGSYNEQFF
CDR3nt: TGCGCCAGCAGTGCGGGGGGGATGGGTTCCTACAATGAGCAGTTCTTC

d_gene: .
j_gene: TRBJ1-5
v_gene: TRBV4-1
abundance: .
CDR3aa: CASSQGGRSNQPQHF
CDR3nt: TGCGCCAGCAGCCAAGGAGGGCGAAGCAATCAGCCCCAGCATTTT

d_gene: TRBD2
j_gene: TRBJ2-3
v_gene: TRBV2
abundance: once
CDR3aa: CASREQLAVQYTDTQYF
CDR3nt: TGTGCCAGCAGGGAGCAACTAGCGGTTCAATACACAGATACGCAGTATTTT

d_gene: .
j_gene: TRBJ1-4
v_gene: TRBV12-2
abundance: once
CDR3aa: CASRLPGQGREKLFF
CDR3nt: TGTGCAAGTCGCTTACCGGGACAGGGGAGAGAAAAACTGTTTTTT

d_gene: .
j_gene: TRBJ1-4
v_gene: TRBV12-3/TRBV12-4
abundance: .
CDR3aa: CASSLTGTLFF
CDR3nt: TGTGCCAGCAGTTTAACCGGGACTCTGTTTTTT

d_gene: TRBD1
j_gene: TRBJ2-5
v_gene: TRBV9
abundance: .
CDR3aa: CASSVEQGQGETQYF
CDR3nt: TGTGCCAGCAGCGTAGAACAGGGGCAGGGGGAGACCCAGTACTTC

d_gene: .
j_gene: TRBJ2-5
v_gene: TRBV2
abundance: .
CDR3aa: CASTYREQETQYF
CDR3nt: TGTGCCAGCACCTACAGGGAACAAGAGACCCAGTACTTC

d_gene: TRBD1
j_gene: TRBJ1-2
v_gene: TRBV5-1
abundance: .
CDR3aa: CASSPRTGLYGYTF
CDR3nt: TGCGCCAGCAGCCCCCGGACAGGGCTCTATGGCTACACCTTC

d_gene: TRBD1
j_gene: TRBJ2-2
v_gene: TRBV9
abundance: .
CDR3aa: CASSARGTGVEGELFF
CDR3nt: TGTGCCAGCAGCGCCCGTGGGACAGGGGTTGAGGGGGAGCTGTTTTTT

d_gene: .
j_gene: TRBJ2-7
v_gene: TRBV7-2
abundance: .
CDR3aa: CASSLDGVIPNVEQYF
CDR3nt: TGTGCCAGCAGCTTAGACGGGGTAATCCCTAATGTCGAGCAGTACTTC

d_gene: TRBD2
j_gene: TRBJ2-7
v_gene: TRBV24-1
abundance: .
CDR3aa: CATSEYSGDAYEQYF
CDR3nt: TGTGCCACCAGTGAATATAGCGGGGATGCCTACGAGCAGTACTTC

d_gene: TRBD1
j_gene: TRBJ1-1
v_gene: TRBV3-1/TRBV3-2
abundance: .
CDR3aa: CASSQDTGASEAFF
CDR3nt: TGTGCCAGCAGCCAAGATACAGGGGCTTCTGAAGCTTTCTTT

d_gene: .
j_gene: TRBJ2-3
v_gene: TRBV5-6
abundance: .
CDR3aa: CASSLVRTSETTDTQYF
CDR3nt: TGTGCCAGCAGCTTGGTTCGGACATCGGAGACCACAGATACGCAGTATTTT

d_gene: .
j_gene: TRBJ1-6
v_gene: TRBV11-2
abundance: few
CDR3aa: CASSLDVGRGNSPLHF
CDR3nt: TGTGCCAGCAGCTTAGATGTTGGCAGGGGAAATTCACCCCTCCACTTT

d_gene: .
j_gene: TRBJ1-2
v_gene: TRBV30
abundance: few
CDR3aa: CAWSSGDIDGYTF
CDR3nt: TGTGCCTGGAGTTCTGGGGACATAGATGGCTACACCTTC

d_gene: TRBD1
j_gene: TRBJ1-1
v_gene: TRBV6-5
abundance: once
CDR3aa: CASSRDRERAFF
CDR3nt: TGTGCCAGCAGCCGGGACAGGGAAAGAGCTTTCTTT

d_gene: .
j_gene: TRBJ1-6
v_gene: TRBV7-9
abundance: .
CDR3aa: CASSSSEGPDSPLHF
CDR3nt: .

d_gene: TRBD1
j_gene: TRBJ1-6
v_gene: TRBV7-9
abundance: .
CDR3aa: CASSPRQGNSPLHF
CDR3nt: TGTGCCAGCAGCCCTCGACAGGGAAATTCACCCCTCCACTTT

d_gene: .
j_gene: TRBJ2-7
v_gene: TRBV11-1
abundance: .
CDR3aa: CASSPGTGYYEQYF
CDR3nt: TGTGCCAGCAGCCCCGGGACTGGGTACTACGAGCAGTACTTC